Each of the 25 T cell receptor beta chains below was sequenced from the same sample in a study of Ad26.COV2.S vaccination and SARS-CoV-2 variants. Treatment specified: about 20 received Ad26.COV2.S at low or high dose, single or two shots; a few received placebo; per-sample allocation not given. Each sample was drawn 63 days after the first injection (of vaccine or placebo). Data came from immunoSEQ multiplex PCR; TCRdb stores just in-frame clones and leaves some out. The sample has about 680,000 clones; about 89% are singletons. The input for sequencing was peripheral blood, taken in a trial of Ad26.COV2.S vaccine versus placebo. These receptors originate from a person aged 18-65 years who received the Ad26.COV2.S COVID-19 vaccine or a placebo.

This chain connects TRBV21-1 to TRBJ2-5; TRBD2 reflects the table's D call only, with no check against the DNA. TRBV21-1 is given as a pseudogene. This CDR3 is built from 20 residues. The CDR3 protein is CASSKAYGTSGGARQETQYF. The DNA of the CDR3 is TGTGCCAGCAGCAAAGCTTACGGGACTAGCGGGGGGGCAAGGCAAGAGACCCAGTACTTC.

The chain uses TRBV30 and TRBJ1-2; D perhaps matches TRBD1 (6 bases). The CDR3 is 14 amino acids. The V gene lost 7 bases and the J gene lost 8 bases, with 23 bases spanning the gap. Germline CDR1 and CDR2: GTSNPN and SVGIG (reference sequence). The CDR3 DNA follows: TGTGCCTACTCCCCAGGGGACTCGTTCGGCGGCTACACCTTC. Its translation: CAYSPGDSFGGYTF.

Concerning this clone itself: The same CDR3 is also encoded by other DNA sequences in this sample. The V gene is TRBV18, the J gene TRBJ2-3; 10 bases align to TRBD2. Germline V gene data show CDR1 as KGHSH and CDR2 as LQKENI. CDR3 length: 15 residues. J was trimmed by 3 bases and V by 0 bases; bases with no gene match: 0. This CDR3 reads CASSPPLAGTDTQYF. Here the CDR3 DNA reads TGTGCCAGCTCACCACCACTAGCGGGGACAGATACGCAGTATTTT.

The chain carries TRBV6-6 and TRBJ2-7, with 7 nucleotides matching TRBD2. This CDR3 comprises 15 residues. Germline CDR1 and CDR2: MNHNY and SVGAGI (reference sequence). Trimming cost V 2 bases and J 3 bases; bases outside gene matches: 7. The CDR3 here is CASSYTPSGFYEQYF. The CDR3 DNA reads TGTGCCAGCAGTTACACGCCTAGCGGCTTCTACGAGCAGTACTTC.

The chain employs TRBV5-6 and TRBJ1-5; the D is unclear. This CDR3 contains 13 residues. V gave up 0 bases and J gave up 7 bases, with 8 bases separating them. The V gene's germline CDR1 is SGHDT and CDR2 YYEEEE. In DNA form, the CDR3 reads TGTGCCAGCAGCTTGGCCGGACGGCAGCCCCAGCATTTT. Translated: CASSLAGRQPQHF.

As regards this clone: An end of the junction does not agree with germline; a read error may underlie this. This chain uses TRBV30 with TRBJ1-2; no firm D call. The CDR3 runs to 13 residues. Germline CDR1 GTSNPN, CDR2 SVGIG (reference sequence). CDR3 nucleotide sequence: TGTGCCTGGAGTCTCTCGTTAGGACCCTTCGGAAACTTC. It encodes CAWSLSLGPFGNF.

This rearrangement joins TRBV5-1 to TRBJ1-1, with 7 bases identical to TRBD1. Germline CDR1 and CDR2: SGHRS and YFSETQ. The CDR3 contains 14 residues. With V trimmed by 2 bases and J by 5 bases, 6 bases remained unmatched. In nucleotides, the CDR3 is TGCGCCAGCAGCTTTAACAGGGGCGAAACTGAAGCTTTCTTT. This sequence encodes CASSFNRGETEAFF. Using reference TRBV5-1 and TRBJ1-1 for the parts outside the CDR3, the full variable domain is KAGVTQTPRYLIKTRGQQVTLSCSPISGHRSVSWYQQTPGQGLQFLFEYFSETQRNKGNFPGRFSGRQFSNSRSEMNVSTLELGDSALYLCASSFNRGETEAFFGQGTRLTVV.

V usage is TRBV5-4 and J usage is TRBJ2-7; maybe TRBD1 (5 bases). This CDR3 has 14 residues. Trimming removed 2 bases at V and 3 bases at J, with 12 bases between. Germline V gives CDR1 SGHNT, CDR2 YYREEE (reference sequence). CDR3 protein: CASSFKDTDYEQYF. The CDR3 region has the DNA TGTGCCAGCAGCTTTAAGGACACTGACTACGAGCAGTACTTC.

The V gene is TRBV27, the J gene TRBJ2-1; the match to TRBD2 covers 8 bases. Unmatched junction bases numbered 14, after V lost 7 bases and J lost 12 bases. The CDR3 extends over 14 amino acids. Germline V gene lookup returns CDR1 MNHEY and CDR2 SMNVEV (reference sequence). DNA for the CDR3: TGTGCCAGCAATTATCTTGCGGGAGGAGGCGGGCAGTTCTTC. The encoded protein is CASNYLAGGGGQFF.

The CDR3 coding sequence is TGTGCCAGCAGCTCGGCGCGTTCACCCCTCCACTTT. This translates into CASSSARSPLHF. The chain employs TRBV12-3 or TRBV12-4 and TRBJ1-6; no firm D call. The CDR3 is 12 residues long. Trimming removed 6 bases at V and 9 bases at J, with 9 bases between.

The chain recombines TRBV30 with TRBJ2-2, with unresolved D. The V gene lost 3 bases and the J gene lost 2 bases, with 10 bases spanning the gap. This CDR3 is 14 amino acids long. Per germline, CDR1 GTSNPN and CDR2 SVGIG (reference sequence). CDR3: CAWRGPENTGELFF. The CDR3 bases are TGTGCCTGGAGAGGGCCAGAAAACACCGGGGAGCTGTTTTTT.

The V gene is TRBV7-2, the J gene TRBJ2-7; 14 nucleotides align to TRBD2. CDR1 and CDR2 (germline): SGHTA, FQGNSA. V gave up 5 bases and J gave up 3 bases; unmatched junction bases: 9. The CDR3 has 17 amino acids. CDR3 residues: CASSNPPGTSGGYEQYF. In nucleotides, the CDR3 is TGTGCCAGCAGCAATCCCCCCGGGACTAGCGGGGGCTACGAGCAGTACTTC.

J is TRBJ1-2 and V is TRBV5-1; D gene ambiguous. CDR1 is SGHRS, CDR2 YFSETQ, per germline. V was cut by 2 bases and J by 5 bases, with 13 bases left in between. The CDR3 is 14 amino acids. CDR3 protein: CASSLAEEGYGYTF. The CDR3 DNA follows: TGCGCCAGCAGCTTAGCAGAAGAAGGGTATGGCTACACCTTC. The variable domain in full, completed from reference TRBV5-1 and TRBJ1-2, reads KAGVTQTPRYLIKTRGQQVTLSCSPISGHRSVSWYQQTPGQGLQFLFEYFSETQRNKGNFPGRFSGRQFSNSRSEMNVSTLELGDSALYLCASSLAEEGYGYTFGSGTRLTVV.

Turning to this clone: The same CDR3 can be traced to other DNA sequences in this sample. CDR3 residues: CSAPRGNEQFF. CDR3 nucleotide sequence: TGCAGTGCTCCGAGGGGCAATGAGCAGTTCTTC. The chain couples TRBV20-1 to TRBJ2-1; D tentatively fits TRBD1 or TRBD2 (5 bases each). Between the trimmed V and J ends, which lost 5 bases and 6 bases, there was a span of 8 bases. The CDR3 has 11 residues. Germline V gene sequence: CDR1 DFQATT, CDR2 SNEGSKA (reference sequence).

As for this clone: The same CDR3 is also encoded by other DNA sequences in this sample. The V call is TRBV6-4, the J call TRBJ2-1; TRBD2 matches at 11 bases. Germline CDR1 MRHNA, CDR2 SNTAGT. The CDR3 has 15 residues. J lost 9 bases, V lost 1 base, and 5 bases had no gene match. CDR3 region: CASSDLAGGPGEQFF. CDR3 in DNA: TGTGCCAGCAGTGACTTAGCGGGGGGGCCGGGTGAGCAGTTCTTC.

This clone was seen more than once but under ten times. The chain is built from TRBV6-2 or TRBV6-3 and TRBJ2-3, with 9 bases identical to TRBD2. Germline V gives CDR1 MNHEY, CDR2 SVGEGT. This CDR3 spans 16 amino acids. Trimming took 4 bases from V and 5 from J; bases not matched to a gene: 10. The CDR3 DNA reads as TGTGCCAGCAGTTGGGGCGGGGGGGCCAAAGGAGATACGCAGTATTTT. Residues: CASSWGGGAKGDTQYF.

The rearrangement links TRBV5-1 to TRBJ2-1; D remains unclear. Germline V gene data show CDR1 as SGHRS and CDR2 as YFSETQ. V was shortened by 4 bases and J by 4 bases, with 6 bases between the two germline ends. The CDR3 sequence is 12 residues long. This CDR3 reads CASSNAYNEQFF. The CDR3 DNA is TGCGCCAGCAGCAACGCGTACAATGAGCAGTTCTTC.

The V call is TRBV4-2, the J call TRBJ1-3; D gene uncertain. The germline V gene encodes CDR1 LGHNA and CDR2 YNFKEQ. Trimming removed 1 base from V and 3 bases from J, with 13 bases in between. CDR3 length equals 16 residues. The CDR3 nucleotides read TGTGCCAGCAGCCAAGTTCCCCGAGGTAGTGGAAACACCATATATTTT. It yields the protein CASSQVPRGSGNTIYF.

In nucleotides, the CDR3 is TGCGCCAGCAGCACGGACCGTAGCTCTGGAAACACCATATATTTT. Its protein product is CASSTDRSSGNTIYF. The genes are TRBV5-1 and TRBJ1-3; D unresolved. The V gene's germline CDR1 is SGHRS and CDR2 YFSETQ. Deletions cut 4 bases from V and 0 bases from J, with 11 bases between. This CDR3 is 15 amino acids long.

V is TRBV6-1 and J is TRBJ2-1; D may be TRBD1 or TRBD2 (6 bases each). Germline V CDR1 and CDR2: MNHNS, SASEGT. Trimming took 2 bases from V and 8 from J, leaving 19 bases between them. The CDR3 totals 16 residues. CDR3 sequence: CASSETPGGIWDEQFF. The CDR3, as DNA: TGTGCCAGCAGTGAAACTCCCGGGGGCATCTGGGATGAGCAGTTCTTC.

The gene calls are TRBV5-8 and TRBJ1-2; D is unresolved. The CDR3 runs 14 residues. The germline V gene has CDR1 SGHTS and CDR2 YDEGEE. Trimming took off 0 bases at V and 0 bases at J, with 6 bases between the two ends. CDR3 coding DNA: TGTGCCAGCAGCTTGGACAGCCCTAACTATGGCTACACCTTC. It specifies CASSLDSPNYGYTF.

The rearrangement links TRBV12-3 or TRBV12-4 to TRBJ1-3; tentatively, D is TRBD1 (5 bases). The CDR3 has 13 residues. V lost 8 bases, J lost 4 bases, and 12 bases lay in between. CDR3 nucleotide sequence: TGTGCCAGCCAAGGGACGGGCGGAAACACCATATATTTT. It encodes CASQGTGGNTIYF.

This clone was seen just once. V usage is TRBV18 and J usage is TRBJ2-3; the match to TRBD1 covers 9 bases. V dropped 3 bases and J dropped 4; count of bases not matched to a gene: 11. CDR3 length: 17 residues. CDR1 and CDR2 from the germline V gene are KGHSH and LQKENI. The CDR3 DNA sequence: TGTGCCAGCTCACCGAGTTCAAACAGGGGGCAGGCAGATACGCAGTATTTT. Protein: CASSPSSNRGQADTQYF. The full variable domain, in which reference TRBV18 and TRBJ2-3 provide the parts outside the CDR3, is NAGVMQNPRHLVRRRGQEARLRCSPMKGHSHVYWYRQLPEEGLKFMVYLQKENIIDESGMPKERFSAEFPKEGPSILRIQQVVRGDSAAYFCASSPSSNRGQADTQYFGPGTRLTVL.

The CDR3 nucleotides read TGTGCCAGCAGCGGAACGGACGTCAGATGGGGCGGGGAGCTGTTTTTT. Translation gives CASSGTDVRWGGELFF. The chain couples TRBV9 to TRBJ2-2; no reliable D call. V lost 3 bases to trimming and J lost 7 bases, with 19 bases between them. Germline lookup yields CDR1 SGDLS and CDR2 YYNGEE. CDR3 length: 16 amino acids.

This chain connects TRBV30 to TRBJ1-5; weak D call: TRBD1 (5 bases). The CDR3 is made up of 13 amino acids. The ends were cut back, 5 bases at V and 0 bases at J, with 8 bases in the middle. The germline V gene encodes CDR1 GTSNPN and CDR2 SVGIG (reference sequence). The DNA of the CDR3 is TGTGCCTGGTCAGGGTATAGCAATCAGCCCCAGCATTTT. Amino acids: CAWSGYSNQPQHF.